This T cell receptor beta chain was retrieved from a study of early T cells in non-severe SARS-CoV-2 infection (TCRdb year 2021). A note on the overall study: Bulk RNA from unsorted whole blood was used for TCR sequencing, so alpha and beta chains could not be paired. Study-wide conclusions, independent of this receptor: VDJdb matching was skewed toward anti-spike CD8 responses, so virus-specific expansions were likely underestimated and private and CD4 specificities were missed.

This clonotype has more than one count but fewer than ten. It has no known antigen specificity. The input lacks base qualities; no much larger clone sits a single base away. The library was produced with 5' RACE. Sequencing was carried out with a NextSeq 500. The TCR library protocol attached unique molecular identifiers to individual cDNA molecules to correct for sequencing error and PCR bias. TCR alpha and beta chains were both sequenced, and the abundances of alpha and beta sequences in each sample were closely correlated with each other. The authors' analysis ran thus. Decombinator V4 was used to perform V gene, J gene and CDR3 annotation of TCR sequences. TCRs were defined as expanded if a significant change between any two time points was detected under a Poisson model with p below 0.0001. Abundances of TCRs were expressed as counts per million after normalisation to the total number of TCRs sequenced in each sample. TRAV1-2 paired with TRAJ12, TRAJ20 or TRAJ33 defined MAIT TCRs, while TRAV10 paired with TRAJ18 defined iNKT TCRs. VDJdb, accessed 1 November 2021, was searched for CMV, EBV and SARS-CoV-2 annotated TCRs, with TCRs annotated for multiple antigens excluded. In-frame beta chains were kept once TCRdb had trimmed the public reads at Q25 with fastp and called clones with MiXCR. Duplicate CDR3 protein sequences are folded into a single record with the most common DNA and genes. The authors' filters were not applied to this entry. Present in this sample are roughly 72,000 distinct CDR3 sequences, around an eighth of which were seen just once. Jointly, the top ten make up less than 3.5% of the sample.

The CDR3, cysteine through phenylalanine, is 14 amino acids long. Here the CDR3 DNA is all that survives: 42 bases in frame from base 1. Compared with germline, V lacks 4 bases and J lacks 7 bases; bases without a gene match: 5. CDR1 and CDR2 (MNHEY, SVGAGI) derive from the germline V gene. A case-control design nested within a healthcare worker cohort in London, UK, was used, with weekly nasopharyngeal swab PCR tests and blood sampling performed. Between 23 and 31 March 2020, the week of the UK lockdown, healthcare workers were enrolled and then followed up weekly for as long as 16 weeks. The sequenced sample was whole blood, obtained at baseline. The sequence was collected from an adult who was a healthcare worker with PCR-confirmed SARS-CoV-2 infection or an uninfected control (not recorded which). This receptor chain uses TRBV6-5 and TRBJ1-5, with TRBD1 identical over 9 junction bases. In nucleotides, the sequence is TGTGCCAGCAGTTTCGGGACAGGGACGCAGCCCCAGCATTTT. Its amino acids are CASSFGTGTQPQHF.